This T cell receptor beta chain appears in the sequencing data of a study of T cell clonotyping in hematopoietic cell transplantation. The data were produced by immunoSEQ multiplex PCR, yet TCRdb's version contains in-frame clones alone and is incomplete. The data hold roughly 13,000 clones, with 90% to 95% observed a single time. CDR1 LNHDA and CDR2 SQIVND come from the germline V gene (reference sequence). The CDR3 is 18 residues long. V lost 4 bases to trimming and J lost 0 bases; unmatched junction nucleotides: 14. General study findings and limits: Recipient TCR diversity dropped after transplant; expanded clonotypes rose from day 30 to 180. Few recipient clonotypes overlapped donors; over 97% were de novo at given depth. Graft donor and pretransplant recipient Inverse Simpson Index values predicted broader posttransplant TCR diversity.

The table lists this clone with a count of one. Its target is unknown. The clonotype comes from a male patient aged 60-69 years who had an allogeneic stem cell transplant from an unrelated donor, so the T cells may come from the graft donor. Some clones in this sample may be carry-over from other donors' samples. The chain has TRBV19 and TRBJ2-7; 8 bases map to TRBD1. This material consisted of PBMCs, taken 30 days after allogeneic stem cell transplant. The CDR3 here is CASSTKIPTGASSYEQYF. The CDR3 bases are TGTGCCAGTAGTACGAAGATCCCGACAGGGGCTAGCTCCTACGAGCAGTACTTC.